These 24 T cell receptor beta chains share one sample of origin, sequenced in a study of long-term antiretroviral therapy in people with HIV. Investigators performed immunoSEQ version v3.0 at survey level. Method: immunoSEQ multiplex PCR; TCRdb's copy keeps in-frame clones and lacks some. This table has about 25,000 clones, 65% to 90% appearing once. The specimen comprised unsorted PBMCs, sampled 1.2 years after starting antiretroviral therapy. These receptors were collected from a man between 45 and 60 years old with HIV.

The CDR3: CASEEGRGETQYF. The CDR3 coding sequence is TGTGCCAGCGAGGAGGGGCGAGGGGAGACCCAGTACTTC. V and J are TRBV2 and TRBJ2-5, with D maybe TRBD2 (6 bases). CDR3 length: 13 amino acids. Trimming left V 8 bases short and J 5 bases short, with 15 bases between. Looked up from germline, CDR1 is SNHLY and CDR2 is FYNNEI.

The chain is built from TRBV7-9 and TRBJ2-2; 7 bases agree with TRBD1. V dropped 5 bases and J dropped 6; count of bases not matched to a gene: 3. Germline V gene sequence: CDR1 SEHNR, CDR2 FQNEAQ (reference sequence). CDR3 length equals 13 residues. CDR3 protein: CASSKTGAGELFF. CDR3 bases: TGTGCCAGCAGCAAAACAGGGGCCGGGGAGCTGTTTTTT.

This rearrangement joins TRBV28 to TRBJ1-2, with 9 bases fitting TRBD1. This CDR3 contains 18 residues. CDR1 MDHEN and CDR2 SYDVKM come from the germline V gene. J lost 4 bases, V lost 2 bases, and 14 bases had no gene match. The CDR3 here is CASSLLSPGTGSFYGYTF. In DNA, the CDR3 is TGTGCCAGCAGTTTACTAAGCCCCGGGACAGGGAGTTTCTATGGCTACACCTTC.

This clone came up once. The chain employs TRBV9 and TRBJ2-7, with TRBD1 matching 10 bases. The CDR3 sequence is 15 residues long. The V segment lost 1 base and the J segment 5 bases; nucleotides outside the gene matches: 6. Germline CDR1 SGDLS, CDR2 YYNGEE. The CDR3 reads CASSVWGQGYHEQYF. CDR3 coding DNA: TGTGCCAGCAGCGTATGGGGACAGGGGTACCACGAGCAGTACTTC.

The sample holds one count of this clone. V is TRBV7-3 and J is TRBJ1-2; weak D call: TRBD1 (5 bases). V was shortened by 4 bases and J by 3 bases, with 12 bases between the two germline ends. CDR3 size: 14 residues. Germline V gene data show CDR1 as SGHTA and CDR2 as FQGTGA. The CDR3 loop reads CASSSSGTDYGYTF. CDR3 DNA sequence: TGTGCCAGCAGCTCCTCCGGGACGGACTATGGCTACACCTTC.

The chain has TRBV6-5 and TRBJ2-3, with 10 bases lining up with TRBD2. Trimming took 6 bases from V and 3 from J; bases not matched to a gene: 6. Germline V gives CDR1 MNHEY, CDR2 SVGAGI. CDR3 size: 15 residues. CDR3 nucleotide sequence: TGTGCCAGCAGAAGAGCGGGGGGGCGTACAGATACGCAGTATTTT. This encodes CASRRAGGRTDTQYF.

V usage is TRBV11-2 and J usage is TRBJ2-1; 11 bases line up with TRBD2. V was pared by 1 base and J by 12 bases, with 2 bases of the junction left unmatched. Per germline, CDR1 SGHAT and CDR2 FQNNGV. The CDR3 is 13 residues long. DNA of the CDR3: TGTGCCAGCAGCTTAGGACTAGCGGGGTCGCAGTTCTTC. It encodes CASSLGLAGSQFF.

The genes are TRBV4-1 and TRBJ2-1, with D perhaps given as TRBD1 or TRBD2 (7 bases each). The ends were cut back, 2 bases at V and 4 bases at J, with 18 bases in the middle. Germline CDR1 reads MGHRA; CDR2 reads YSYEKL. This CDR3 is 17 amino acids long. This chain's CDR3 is CASSQIGPGGGYNEQFF. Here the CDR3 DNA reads TGCGCCAGCAGCCAAATCGGCCCAGGGGGGGGATACAATGAGCAGTTCTTC.

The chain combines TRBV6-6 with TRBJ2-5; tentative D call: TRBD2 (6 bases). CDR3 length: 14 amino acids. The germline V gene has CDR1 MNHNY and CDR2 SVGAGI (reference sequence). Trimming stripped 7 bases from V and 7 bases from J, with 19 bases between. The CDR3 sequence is CASTPTGGWGTQYF. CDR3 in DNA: TGTGCCAGCACCCCTACCGGGGGTTGGGGGACCCAGTACTTC.

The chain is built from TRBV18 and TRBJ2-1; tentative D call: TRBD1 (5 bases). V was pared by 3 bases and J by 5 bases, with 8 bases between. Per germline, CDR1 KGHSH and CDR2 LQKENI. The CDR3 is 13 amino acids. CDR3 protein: CASSPLRDNEQFF. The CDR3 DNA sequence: TGTGCCAGCTCACCGCTCAGGGACAATGAGCAGTTCTTC.

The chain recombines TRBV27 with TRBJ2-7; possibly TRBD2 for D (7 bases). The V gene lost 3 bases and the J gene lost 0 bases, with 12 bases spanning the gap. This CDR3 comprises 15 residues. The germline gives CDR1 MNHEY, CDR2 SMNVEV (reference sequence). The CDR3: CASSFGGASSYEQYF. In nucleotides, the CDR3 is TGTGCCAGCAGTTTTGGGGGGGCCAGCTCCTACGAGCAGTACTTC.

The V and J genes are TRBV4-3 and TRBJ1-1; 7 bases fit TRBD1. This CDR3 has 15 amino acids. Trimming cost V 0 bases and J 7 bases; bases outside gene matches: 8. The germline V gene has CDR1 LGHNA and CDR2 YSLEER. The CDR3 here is CASSQEVTGRNEAFF. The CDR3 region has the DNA TGCGCCAGCAGCCAAGAAGTGACAGGGAGGAATGAAGCTTTCTTT.

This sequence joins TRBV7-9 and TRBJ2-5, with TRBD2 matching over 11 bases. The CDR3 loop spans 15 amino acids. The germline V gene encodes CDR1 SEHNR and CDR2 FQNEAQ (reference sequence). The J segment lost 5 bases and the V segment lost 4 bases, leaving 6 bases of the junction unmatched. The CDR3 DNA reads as TGTGCCAGCAGCTCCCTAGCGGGGGGCATGGAGACCCAGTACTTC. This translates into CASSSLAGGMETQYF.

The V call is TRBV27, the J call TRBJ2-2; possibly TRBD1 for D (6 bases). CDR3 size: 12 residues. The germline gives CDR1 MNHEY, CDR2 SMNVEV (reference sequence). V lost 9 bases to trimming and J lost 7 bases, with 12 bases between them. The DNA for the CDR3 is TGTGCCAGTGCAGGGGCCGGCGGGGAGCTGTTTTTT. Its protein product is CASAGAGGELFF.

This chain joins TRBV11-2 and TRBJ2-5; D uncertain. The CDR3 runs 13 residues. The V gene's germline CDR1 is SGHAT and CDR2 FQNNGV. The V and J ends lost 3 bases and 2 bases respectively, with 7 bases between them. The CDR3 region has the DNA TGTGCCAGCAGCTTTGGGTCACAAGAGACCCAGTACTTC. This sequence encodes CASSFGSQETQYF.

This chain's CDR3 is CASSFYTGELFF. CDR3 bases: TGTGCCAGCAGCTTCTACACCGGGGAGCTGTTTTTT. The rearrangement uses TRBV11-3 and TRBJ2-2; no definite D call. The V end lost 3 bases, the J end lost 3 bases, and 2 bases lay between the germline ends. Germline V gene lookup returns CDR1 SGHNT and CDR2 YENEEA. The CDR3 is 12 amino acids.

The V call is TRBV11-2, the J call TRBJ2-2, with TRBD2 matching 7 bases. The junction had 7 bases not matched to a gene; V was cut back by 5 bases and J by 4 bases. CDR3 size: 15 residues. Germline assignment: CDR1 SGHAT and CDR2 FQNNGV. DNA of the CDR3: TGTGCCAGCAGCCTTTGGACTAGAGGCACCGGGGAGCTGTTTTTT. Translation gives CASSLWTRGTGELFF.

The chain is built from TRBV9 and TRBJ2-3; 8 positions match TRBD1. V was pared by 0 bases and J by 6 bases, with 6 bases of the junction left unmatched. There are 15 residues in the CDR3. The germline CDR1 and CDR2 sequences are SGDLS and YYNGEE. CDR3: CASSVAGGDGDTQYF. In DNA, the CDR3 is TGTGCCAGCAGCGTAGCAGGGGGCGACGGGGATACGCAGTATTTT.

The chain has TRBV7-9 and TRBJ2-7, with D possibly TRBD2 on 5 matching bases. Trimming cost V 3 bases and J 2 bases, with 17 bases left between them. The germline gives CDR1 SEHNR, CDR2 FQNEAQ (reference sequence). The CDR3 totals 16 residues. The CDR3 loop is CASSFADDYQPYEQYF. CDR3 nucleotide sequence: TGTGCCAGCAGCTTTGCGGATGACTACCAACCCTACGAGCAGTACTTC.

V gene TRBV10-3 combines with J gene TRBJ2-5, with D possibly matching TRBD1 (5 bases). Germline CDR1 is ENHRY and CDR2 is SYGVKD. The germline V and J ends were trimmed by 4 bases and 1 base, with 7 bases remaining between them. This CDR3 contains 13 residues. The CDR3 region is CAISAGFQETQYF. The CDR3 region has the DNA TGTGCCATCAGTGCAGGGTTCCAAGAGACCCAGTACTTC.

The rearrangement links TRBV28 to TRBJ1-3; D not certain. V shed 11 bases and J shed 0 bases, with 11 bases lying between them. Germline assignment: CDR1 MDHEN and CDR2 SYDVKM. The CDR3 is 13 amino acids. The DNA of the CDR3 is TGTGCCCTTGGGTCTCTCTCTGGAAACACCATATATTTT. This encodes CALGSLSGNTIYF.

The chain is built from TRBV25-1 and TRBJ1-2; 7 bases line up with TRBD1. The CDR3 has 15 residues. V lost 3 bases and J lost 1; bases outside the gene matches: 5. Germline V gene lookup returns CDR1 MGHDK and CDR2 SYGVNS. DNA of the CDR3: TGTGCCAGCAGTGACGTGGGACAGCTTAACTATGGCTACACCTTC. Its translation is CASSDVGQLNYGYTF.

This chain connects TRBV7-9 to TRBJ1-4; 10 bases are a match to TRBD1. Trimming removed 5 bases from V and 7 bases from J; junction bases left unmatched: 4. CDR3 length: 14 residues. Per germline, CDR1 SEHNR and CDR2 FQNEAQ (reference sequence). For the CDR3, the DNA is TGTGCCAGCAGCGCTGACAGGGGGCCTGAAAAACTGTTTTTT. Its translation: CASSADRGPEKLFF. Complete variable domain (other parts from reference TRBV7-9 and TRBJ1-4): DTGVSQNPRHKITKRGQNVTFRCDPISEHNRLYWYRQTLGQGPEFLTYFQNEAQLEKSRLLSDRFSAERPKGSFSTLEIQRTEQGDSAMYLCASSADRGPEKLFFGSGTQLSVL.

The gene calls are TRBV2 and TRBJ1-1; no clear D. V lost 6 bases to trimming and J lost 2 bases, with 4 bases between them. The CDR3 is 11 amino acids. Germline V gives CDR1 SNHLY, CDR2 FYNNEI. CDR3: CASRGNTEAFF. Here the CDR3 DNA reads TGTGCCAGCAGAGGTAACACTGAAGCTTTCTTT. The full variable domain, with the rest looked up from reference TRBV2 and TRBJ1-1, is EPEVTQTPSHQVTQMGQEVILRCVPISNHLYFYWYRQILGQKVEFLVSFYNNEISEKSEIFDDQFSVERPDGSNFTLKIRSTKLEDSAMYFCASRGNTEAFFGQGTRLTVV.